This TCR beta chain was observed in a study of prognosis after radiotherapy for stage I lung cancer. This clonotype was seen repeatedly, ten times or more. This CDR3 contains 16 residues. Germline V gene data show CDR1 as KGHSH and CDR2 as LQKENI. V lost 4 bases to trimming and J lost 0 bases, with 15 bases between them. Amplification of TCR beta CDR3 from genomic DNA used two-round multiplex PCR. Used in first-round PCR were primers specific to each TRBV and TRBJ gene. Using its own MiXCR run on the multiplex PCR reads, TCRdb lists one record per CDR3 protein. The data hold 17,000 or so distinct CDR3 sequences, with roughly 28% observed a single time.

This sequence joins TRBV18 and TRBJ1-1; tentatively, D is TRBD1 (5 bases). Here the sequenced sample was PBMCs, taken before or after stereotactic body radiation therapy (not recorded which). The TCR was taken from a donor at least 50 years old with non-small cell lung cancer. The chain's CDR3 is CASSLDSIILNTEAFF. The DNA for the CDR3 is TGTGCCAGCTCACTCGACAGCATAATATTGAACACTGAAGCTTTCTTT.